The text below deals with one T cell receptor beta chain. Participant ages covered 18 to 89 years across about two dozen US areas. Assignment of participants to cohorts was predicated upon participant-reported clinical history. Repertoires were generated with immunoSEQ multiplex PCR, while TCRdb's copy carries only in-frame clones and drops some. The data contain under 200,000 clones, more than 75% of them seen just once; the ten biggest clones take up about 6.6%. Germline V CDR1 and CDR2: LGHDT, YNNKEL (reference sequence). V gave up 1 base and J gave up 5 bases, with 17 bases separating them. The CDR3 has 16 residues. This specimen comes from a study of blood T cell repertoires in COVID-19. Study details: Samples came from the United States, Italy and Spain, spanning acute and convalescent COVID-19.

The sequenced sample consisted of PBMCs or T cells enriched from blood (not recorded which). The receptor's source is a woman aged 45-65 years who had recovered from COVID-19. This chain connects TRBV3-1 (or the pseudogene TRBV3-2) to TRBJ2-5, with D possibly being TRBD2 (5 bases). For the CDR3, the DNA is TGTGCCAGCAGCCAAGTCTTGTGGCTCCGAGGGGAGACCCAGTACTTC. Its protein product is CASSQVLWLRGETQYF.